This TCR beta chain was retrieved from a study of blood T cell repertoires in COVID-19. In the authors' workflow: Estimates of nucleated cell counts were drawn from the amplification of reference gene primers. Profiling relied on immunoSEQ multiplex PCR, and the TCRdb table lists in-frame clones only, not all of them. V, J and clone size reflect that table, while D and trimming were determined from the DNA. The sample includes 200,000 or so clones, about 80% of them seen just once. Germline V gene data show CDR1 as MDHEN and CDR2 as SYDVKM. V was cut by 10 bases and J by 0 bases, with 13 bases left in between. This CDR3 comprises 15 residues.

The chain recombines TRBV28 with TRBJ1-6; D remains unclear. The TCR comes from a man aged 35 to 55 who had recovered from COVID-19. The sequenced sample consisted of PBMCs or T cells enriched from blood (not recorded which). Written as DNA, the CDR3 is TGTGCCACTGGGCAGACAAGCTCCTATAATTCACCCCTCCACTTT. Its protein is CATGQTSSYNSPLHF.